This T cell receptor (beta chain) was captured in a study of cytomegalovirus exposure and HLA in healthy donors. A word on this clone: Antigen unknown.

Sequenced by immunoSEQ multiplex PCR; TCRdb stores in-frame clones only, minus some. The sample comprises approximately 110,000 clones, roughly 90% of which are singletons, and approximately 2% rests with the top ten. Whole-study results and caveats: The dataset shows that most TCR sequences were rare, while some public TCRs occurred in many donors. The study labeled more than 150 TCR beta chains cytomegalovirus-associated.

The receptor was isolated from a young woman in good health and CMV-seronegative. The sequencing sample was made of PBMCs.

In nucleotides, the CDR3 is TGTGCCAGCAGTTCCAAACAGGGGGCAACCCTTTATGGCTACACCTTC. It codes for CASSSKQGATLYGYTF. This chain links TRBV28 with TRBJ1-2, with TRBD1 matching over 9 bases. Unmatched junction bases numbered 11, after V lost 4 bases and J lost 5 bases. Germline CDR1 and CDR2: MDHEN and SYDVKM. CDR3 length equals 16 residues.